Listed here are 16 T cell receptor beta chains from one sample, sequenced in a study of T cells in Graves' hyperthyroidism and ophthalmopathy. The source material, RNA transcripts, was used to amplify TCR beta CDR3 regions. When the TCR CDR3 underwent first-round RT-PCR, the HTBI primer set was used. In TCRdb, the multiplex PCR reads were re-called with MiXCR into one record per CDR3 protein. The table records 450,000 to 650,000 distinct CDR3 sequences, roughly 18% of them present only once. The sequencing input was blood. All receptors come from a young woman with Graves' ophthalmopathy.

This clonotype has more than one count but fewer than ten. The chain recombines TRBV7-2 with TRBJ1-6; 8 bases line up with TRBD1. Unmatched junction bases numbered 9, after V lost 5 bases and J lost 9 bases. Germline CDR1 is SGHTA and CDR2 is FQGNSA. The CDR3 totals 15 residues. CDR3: CASSPPTGDISPLHF. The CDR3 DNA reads TGTGCCAGCAGCCCCCCGACAGGGGATATTTCACCCCTCCACTTT.

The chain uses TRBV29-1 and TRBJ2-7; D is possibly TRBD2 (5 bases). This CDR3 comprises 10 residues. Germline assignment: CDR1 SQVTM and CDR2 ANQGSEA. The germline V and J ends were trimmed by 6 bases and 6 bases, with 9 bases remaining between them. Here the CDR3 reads CSVGGPEQYF. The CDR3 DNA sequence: TGCAGCGTCGGCGGGCCCGAGCAGTACTTC.

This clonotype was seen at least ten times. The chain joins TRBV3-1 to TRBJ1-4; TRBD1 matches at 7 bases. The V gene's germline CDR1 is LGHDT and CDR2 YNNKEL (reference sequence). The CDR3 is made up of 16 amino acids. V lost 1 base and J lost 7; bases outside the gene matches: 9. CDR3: CASSQGYRTGGEKLFF. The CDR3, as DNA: TGTGCCAGCAGCCAAGGTTACAGGACAGGAGGTGAAAAACTGTTTTTT.

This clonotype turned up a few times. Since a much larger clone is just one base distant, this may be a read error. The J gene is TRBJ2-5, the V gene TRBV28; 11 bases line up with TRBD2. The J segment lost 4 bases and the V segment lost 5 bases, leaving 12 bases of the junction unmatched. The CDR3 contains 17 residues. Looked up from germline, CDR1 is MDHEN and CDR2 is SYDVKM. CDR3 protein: CASSPRDSGRAGETQYF. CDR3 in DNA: TGTGCCAGCAGTCCGCGGGATAGCGGGAGGGCCGGAGAGACCCAGTACTTC.

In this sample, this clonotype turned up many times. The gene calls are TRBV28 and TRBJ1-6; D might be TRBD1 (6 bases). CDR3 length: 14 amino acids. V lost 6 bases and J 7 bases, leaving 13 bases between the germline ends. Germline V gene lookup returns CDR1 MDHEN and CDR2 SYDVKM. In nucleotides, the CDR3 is TGTGCCAGCAGCTTTCAGGGGCCGAATTCACCCCTCCACTTT. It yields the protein CASSFQGPNSPLHF.

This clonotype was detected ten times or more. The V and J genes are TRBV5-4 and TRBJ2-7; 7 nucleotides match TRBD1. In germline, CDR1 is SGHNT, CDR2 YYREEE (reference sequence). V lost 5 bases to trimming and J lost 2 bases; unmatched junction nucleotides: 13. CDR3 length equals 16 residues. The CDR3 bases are TGTGCCAGCAGTCATCGACAGGGTATAGCCCCCTACGAGCAGTACTTC. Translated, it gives CASSHRQGIAPYEQYF.

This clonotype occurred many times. The CDR3 DNA sequence: TGTGCCAGCAGAGCCCGCGGGGGCGTCGACTATGGCTACACCTTC. It specifies CASRARGGVDYGYTF. The rearrangement joins TRBV6-1 to TRBJ1-2; a weak D match, TRBD1 (6 bases). The germline V gene has CDR1 MNHNS and CDR2 SASEGT. V lost 6 bases and J lost 3, with 17 bases in between. CDR3 length equals 15 residues.

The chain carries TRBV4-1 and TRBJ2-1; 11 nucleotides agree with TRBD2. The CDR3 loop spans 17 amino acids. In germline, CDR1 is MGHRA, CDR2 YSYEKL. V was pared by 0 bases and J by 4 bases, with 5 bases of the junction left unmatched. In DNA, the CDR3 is TGCGCCAGCAGCCAAGACGGGAGACTAGCGGGATACAATGAGCAGTTCTTC. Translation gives CASSQDGRLAGYNEQFF.

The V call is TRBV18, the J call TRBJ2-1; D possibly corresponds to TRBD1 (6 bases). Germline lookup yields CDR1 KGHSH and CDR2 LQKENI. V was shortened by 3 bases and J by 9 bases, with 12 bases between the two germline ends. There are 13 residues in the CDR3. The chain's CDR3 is CASSPLTGLEQFF. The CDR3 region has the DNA TGTGCCAGCTCACCCCTAACAGGGCTTGAGCAGTTCTTC.

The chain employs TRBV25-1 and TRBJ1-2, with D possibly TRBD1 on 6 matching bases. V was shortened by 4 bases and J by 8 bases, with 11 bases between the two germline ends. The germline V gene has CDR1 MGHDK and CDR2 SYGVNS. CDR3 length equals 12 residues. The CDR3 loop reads CASSGGPGGYTF. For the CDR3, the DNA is TGTGCCAGCAGTGGGGGGCCTGGGGGCTACACCTTC.

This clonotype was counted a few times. CDR3 loop: CATSTGTGNTEAFF. CDR3 nucleotide sequence: TGTGCCACCTCCACGGGGACAGGGAACACTGAAGCTTTCTTT. The rearrangement links TRBV19 to TRBJ1-1; 8 bases agree with TRBD1. V lost 10 bases and J lost 1; bases outside the gene matches: 8. The CDR3 is 14 amino acids. Per germline, CDR1 LNHDA and CDR2 SQIVND (reference sequence).

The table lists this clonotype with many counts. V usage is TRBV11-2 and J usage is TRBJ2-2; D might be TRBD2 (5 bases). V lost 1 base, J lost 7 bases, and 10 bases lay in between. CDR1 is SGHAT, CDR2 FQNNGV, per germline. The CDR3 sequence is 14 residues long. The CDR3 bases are TGTGCCAGCAGCTTAGGACTCGAGGGCGGGGAGCTGTTTTTT. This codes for CASSLGLEGGELFF.

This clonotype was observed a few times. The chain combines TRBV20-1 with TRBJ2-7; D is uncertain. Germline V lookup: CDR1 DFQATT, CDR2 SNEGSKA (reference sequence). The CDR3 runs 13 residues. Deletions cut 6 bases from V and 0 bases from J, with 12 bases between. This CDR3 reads CSAYPFSSYEQYF. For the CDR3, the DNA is TGCAGTGCCTACCCGTTCTCCTCCTACGAGCAGTACTTC.

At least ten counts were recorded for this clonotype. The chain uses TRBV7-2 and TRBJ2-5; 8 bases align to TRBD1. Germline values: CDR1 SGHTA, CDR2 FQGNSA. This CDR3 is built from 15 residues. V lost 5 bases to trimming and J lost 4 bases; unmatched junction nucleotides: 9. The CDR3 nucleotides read TGTGCCAGCAGCGGCGGACAGGGAACTGGAGAGACCCAGTACTTC. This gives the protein CASSGGQGTGETQYF. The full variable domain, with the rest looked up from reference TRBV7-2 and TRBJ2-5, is GAGVSQSPSNKVTEKGKDVELRCDPISGHTALYWYRQSLGQGLEFLIYFQGNSAPDKSGLPSDRFSAERTGGSVSTLTIQRTQQEDSAVYLCASSGGQGTGETQYFGPGTRLLVL.

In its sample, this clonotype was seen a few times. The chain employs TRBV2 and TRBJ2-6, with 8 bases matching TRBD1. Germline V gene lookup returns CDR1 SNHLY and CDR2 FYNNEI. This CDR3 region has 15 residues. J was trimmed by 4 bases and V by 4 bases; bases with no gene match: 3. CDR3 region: CASSGQGNGANVLTF. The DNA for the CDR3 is TGTGCCAGCAGTGGACAGGGGAACGGGGCCAACGTCCTGACTTTC.

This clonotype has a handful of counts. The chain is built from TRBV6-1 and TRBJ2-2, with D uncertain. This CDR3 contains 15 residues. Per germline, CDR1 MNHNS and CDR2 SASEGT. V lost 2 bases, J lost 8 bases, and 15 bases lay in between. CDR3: CASSESGWTIGELFF. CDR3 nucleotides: TGTGCCAGCAGTGAATCCGGCTGGACGATAGGGGAGCTGTTTTTT.